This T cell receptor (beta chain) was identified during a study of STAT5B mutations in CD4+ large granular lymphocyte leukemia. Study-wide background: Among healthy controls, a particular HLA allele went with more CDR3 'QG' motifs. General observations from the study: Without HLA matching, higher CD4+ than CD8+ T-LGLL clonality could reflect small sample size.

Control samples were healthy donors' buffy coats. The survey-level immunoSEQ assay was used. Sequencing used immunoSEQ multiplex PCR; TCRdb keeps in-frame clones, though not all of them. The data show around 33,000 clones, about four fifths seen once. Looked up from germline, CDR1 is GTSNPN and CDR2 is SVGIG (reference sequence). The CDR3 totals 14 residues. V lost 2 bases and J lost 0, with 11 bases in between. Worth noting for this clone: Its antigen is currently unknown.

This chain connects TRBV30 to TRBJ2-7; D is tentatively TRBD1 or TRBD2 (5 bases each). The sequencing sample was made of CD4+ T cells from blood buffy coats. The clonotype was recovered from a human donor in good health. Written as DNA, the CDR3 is TGTGCCTGGAGTCCCGGGACGATCTCCTACGAGCAGTACTTC. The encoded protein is CAWSPGTISYEQYF.